A selection of T cell receptor beta chains follows, all from one sample in a study of CD4 and CD8 cells across lung adenocarcinoma regions. TCRdb re-called the PCR reads with MiXCR, one entry per CDR3 protein. The table has around 4,000 distinct CDR3 sequences, approximately 60% seen once. Sample: CD4+ T cells from the center of a lung tumor. The receptors were gathered from a male donor with lung adenocarcinoma. The CD4 and CD8 labels of this study may be unreliable. Both conserved end residues are part of each CDR3. D genes are given only for firm matches. Size is stated for part of the rows, as once, few or many counts, or as a class when the clone is expanded.

cdr3_aa cdr3_nt d_call j_call clone_size v_call
CASFISGTGNYEQYF TGTGCCAGCTTCATTTCCGGGACAGGGAATTACGAGCAGTACTTC TRBD1 TRBJ2-7 few TRBV6-1
CASSRTYGYTF TGTGCCAGCAGTCGAACCTATGGCTACACCTTC . TRBJ1-2 few TRBV6-4
CASVAGGGPTYEQYF TGTGCCAGCGTGGCTGGGGGGGGCCCAACGTACGAGCAGTACTTC . TRBJ2-7 large TRBV6-1
CASSYSLGYNEQFF TGTGCCAGCAGTTACTCGCTAGGCTACAATGAGCAGTTCTTC . TRBJ2-1 . TRBV6-5
CASRPGQGGEQYF TGTGCCAGCAGGCCGGGACAGGGAGGCGAGCAGTACTTC TRBD1 TRBJ2-7 . TRBV7-2
CASSYTTGEDSPLHF TGTGCCAGCAGTTACACGACAGGGGAAGATTCACCCCTCCACTTT TRBD1 TRBJ1-6 . TRBV6-5
CASRETSGNTGELFF TGTGCCAGCAGAGAGACTAGCGGTAACACCGGGGAGCTGTTTTTT TRBD2 TRBJ2-2 . TRBV6-1
CASSPGAGGQYF TGTGCCAGCAGTCCCGGGGCCGGGGGGCAGTACTTC . TRBJ2-7 . TRBV6-1
CASSHTFGRGANIQYF TGTGCCAGCAGTCATACCTTCGGGAGGGGCGCGAACATTCAGTACTTC TRBD2 TRBJ2-4 . TRBV7-2
CASSEGGENTEAFF TGTGCCAGCAGTGAGGGAGGGGAGAACACTGAAGCTTTCTTT . TRBJ1-1 large TRBV6-1
CASSLGREDEKLFF TGTGCCAGCAGCTTAGGAAGGGAAGATGAAAAACTGTTTTTT . TRBJ1-4 . TRBV11-3
CAWSVGLDNEQFF TGTGCCTGGAGTGTAGGTTTAGACAATGAGCAGTTCTTC . TRBJ2-1 . TRBV30
CASNLGGAGSYEQYF TGTGCCAGCAACTTGGGGGGAGCCGGCTCCTACGAGCAGTACTTC . TRBJ2-7 . TRBV7-2
CASSRTLAGGRNEQFF TGTGCCAGCAGCCGAACACTAGCGGGAGGCCGCAATGAGCAGTTCTTC TRBD2 TRBJ2-1 . TRBV6-1
CASSVNRRAINEQFF TGTGCCAGCAGTGTGAATAGAAGAGCGATCAATGAGCAGTTCTTC . TRBJ2-1 . TRBV6-1
CASSSRAGDNEQFF TGTGCCAGCAGCTCGAGAGCGGGGGACAATGAGCAGTTCTTC TRBD2 TRBJ2-1 few TRBV6-1
CARSPLTQGYGYTF TGTGCCAGAAGCCCCCTCACTCAGGGCTATGGCTACACCTTC . TRBJ1-2 . TRBV5-3
CASSRTPPLALGSYEQYF TGTGCCAGCAGCCGCACACCACCTCTAGCGCTTGGCTCCTACGAGCAGTACTTC . TRBJ2-7 . TRBV6-1
CAGSGGPGPDTQYF TGTGCGGGCAGTGGGGGCCCCGGCCCAGATACCCAGTATTTC . TRBJ2-7 . TRBV6-1
CASSLFAVDRDNQPQHF TGTGCCAGCAGCTTATTTGCGGTGGACAGGGACAATCAGCCCCAGCATTTT TRBD1 TRBJ1-5 . TRBV7-8
CASSIRDGSYYEQFF TGTGCCAGCAGCATCCGGGACGGGAGCTACTACGAGCAGTTCTTC . TRBJ2-1 . TRBV7-2
CASSRQGYTGELFF TGTGCCAGCAGTAGACAGGGGTACACCGGGGAGCTGTTTTTT TRBD1 TRBJ2-2 . TRBV12-3/TRBV12-4
CASSPLGGKETQYF TGTGCCAGCAGCCCCCTGGGGGGAAAAGAGACCCAGTACTTC . TRBJ2-5 . TRBV7-8
CAFRHTYQETQYF TGTGCCTTCCGGCACACCTACCAAGAGACCCAGTACTTC . TRBJ2-5 hyperexpanded TRBV6-1
CASSLALGDTQYF TGTGCCAGCAGCTTAGCGCTAGGAGATACGCAGTATTTT . TRBJ2-3 medium-sized TRBV7-6
CASRKGGQGVNTEAFF TGTGCCAGCAGAAAGGGGGGACAGGGGGTGAACACTGAAGCTTTCTTT TRBD1 TRBJ1-1 . TRBV6-1
CASSVCGINTQYF TGTGCCAGCAGTGTGTGCGGCATAAACACGCAGTATTTC . TRBJ2-4 once TRBV25-1
CASSSGKGDIQYF TGTGCCAGCAGCTCGGGGAAAGGGGACATTCAGTACTTC . TRBJ2-4 . TRBV7-3
CASSEETGGGSWALHF TGTGCCAGCAGTGAAGAGACAGGGGGGGGGTCTTGGGCCCTCCACTTT TRBD1 TRBJ1-6 . TRBV6-1
CASSQSSASYNEQFF TGCGCCAGCAGCCAATCTAGCGCATCCTACAATGAGCAGTTCTTC . TRBJ2-1 . TRBV4-3
CASSLEQGSYEQYF TGTGCTAGCAGCTTAGAACAGGGGTCCTACGAGCAGTACTTC TRBD1 TRBJ2-7 . TRBV7-7
CATSEDGLQETQYF TGTGCCACCAGTGAGGACGGCCTCCAAGAGACCCAGTACTTC . TRBJ2-5 few TRBV24-1
CASYHRDRDEKLFF TGTGCCAGCTACCACCGGGACAGGGATGAAAAACTGTTTTTT TRBD1 TRBJ1-4 few TRBV6-1
CAGSGGGGQDTQYF TGTGCGGGCAGTGGGGGGGGCGGCCAAGATACGCAGTACTTC . TRBJ2-7 . TRBV6-1
CASRNPSGGKETQYF TGTGCCAGCAGGAACCCTAGCGGGGGGAAAGAGACCCAGTACTTC TRBD2 TRBJ2-5 . TRBV6-1
CASQELTGELFF TGTGCCAGCCAAGAGTTGACCGGGGAGCTGTTTTTT . TRBJ2-2 medium-sized TRBV6-1
CATSEIGEETQYF TGTGCCACCAGTGAGATTGGGGAAGAGACCCAGTACTTC . TRBJ2-5 . TRBV24-1
CASSQTREGEQFF TGTGCCAGCAGCCAGACTAGGGAGGGTGAGCAGTTCTTC TRBD2 TRBJ2-1 . TRBV6-1
CATSDPRGSGLGSKDTQYF TGTGCCACCAGTGACCCCCGTGGGTCGGGGCTGGGGAGCAAAGACACGCAGTACTTC . TRBJ2-7 . TRBV24-1
CASSLGFYNEQFF TGTGCCAGCAGTTTAGGGTTCTACAATGAGCAGTTCTTC . TRBJ2-1 once TRBV12-3/TRBV12-4
CASSEQGPGGELFF TGTGCCAGCAGTGAACAGGGGCCGGGCGGGGAGCTGTTTTTT . TRBJ2-2 few TRBV6-1
CASSLSSARISGDKQYF TGTGCCAGCAGCTTATCTTCGGCGAGAATTAGCGGCGATAAGCAGTATTTT . TRBJ2-3 . TRBV7-2
CAGSGGRGKDTQYF TGTGCGGGCAGTGGGGGCCGTGGCAAAGATACGCAGTACTTC . TRBJ2-7 . TRBV6-1